One and the same sample provided the 6 T cell receptor beta chains below, sequenced in a study of blood T cell repertoires in COVID-19 (dated by TCRdb to about 2020). Libraries were constructed by the immunoSEQ multiplex PCR assay. Imported from immuneACCESS, the table was reduced by TCRdb to in-frame sequences with V and J called. These copies leave out some clones; in studies compared against another copy, an unresolved V gene accounts for under half, and the cause of the remainder is not known. The table for this sample lists under 200,000 clones; 86% of them were counted only once. Jointly, the top ten make up 3% to 4% of the sample. Specimen: peripheral blood. The origin of the receptors is an older man with acute or convalescent COVID-19.

About this clone: The junction departs from the called germline gene at one end, perhaps through a read error. The V gene is TRBV5-1, the J gene TRBJ1-3, with D tentatively TRBD1 (5 bases). Germline V gene data show CDR1 as SGHRS and CDR2 as YFSETQ. The CDR3 totals 16 residues. The DNA of the CDR3 is TGCGCCAGCAGGTTGGTCGCGACAGACAGTGGAAACACCATATATTTT. This sequence encodes CASRLVATDSGNTIYF.

The genes are TRBV3-1 (or the pseudogene TRBV3-2) and TRBJ2-3, with 9 bases that match TRBD2. CDR1 LGHDT and CDR2 YNNKEL come from the germline V gene (reference sequence). The CDR3 is 17 residues long. Trimming removed 0 bases from V and 7 bases from J; junction bases left unmatched: 11. The chain's CDR3 is CASSQELGLASIHTQYF. CDR3 DNA sequence: TGTGCCAGCAGCCAAGAACTTGGACTAGCGTCAATCCATACGCAGTATTTT.

The gene calls are TRBV28 and TRBJ1-2, with D hard to call. The V gene's germline CDR1 is MDHEN and CDR2 SYDVKM. The CDR3 loop spans 14 amino acids. V was shortened by 7 bases and J by 5 bases, with 17 bases between the two germline ends. The CDR3, as DNA: TGTGCCAGCACCACGGCTGGCGGGGAATATGGCTACACCTTC. It is translated as CASTTAGGEYGYTF.

The chain uses TRBV19 and TRBJ1-3, with a tentative D call TRBD1 (5 bases). This CDR3 is 15 amino acids long. The V gene lost 5 bases and the J gene lost 5 bases, with 16 bases spanning the gap. Germline CDR1 LNHDA, CDR2 SQIVND (reference sequence). The CDR3 bases are TGTGCCAGTAGTCCTGGACACCTTAGTCGAAACACCATATATTTT. As protein: CASSPGHLSRNTIYF.

The chain has TRBV28 and TRBJ1-6; 9 bases match TRBD1. V was clipped by 7 bases and J by 9 bases; unmatched bases: 7. Germline values: CDR1 MDHEN, CDR2 SYDVKM. The CDR3 has 14 residues. The CDR3, as DNA: TGTGCCAGCAACCCTGGGACAGGGCTTTCACCCCTCCACTTT. Residues: CASNPGTGLSPLHF.

The gene calls are TRBV24-1 and TRBJ2-1; D may be TRBD1 (5 bases). Germline loops: CDR1 KGHDR, CDR2 SFDVKD. The CDR3 is 17 amino acids. V gave up 3 bases and J gave up 1 base, with 15 bases separating them. The DNA for the CDR3 is TGTGCCACCAGTGATAGTTCAGGGAAAAGGTCCTACAATGAGCAGTTCTTC. It yields the protein CATSDSSGKRSYNEQFF.